The 25 T cell receptor beta chains given below trace back to one sample, sequenced in a study of T cell repertoires in cytomegalovirus infection. Antigens for these TCRs are unknown. TCRdb re-called the reads with MiXCR, one entry per CDR3 protein. Altogether approximately 990,000 distinct CDR3 sequences are present, less than 35% being singletons, with the ten largest covering around an eighth. Sequences were derived from cultured CD8+ T cells from PBMCs, sampled from culture after CMV antigen stimulation. These receptor sequences come from a human donor in good health (CMV status not recorded). Some clones in this sample may be carry-over from other donors' samples.

This clonotype was recorded many times. The V and J genes are TRBV7-9 and TRBJ1-5; D might be TRBD1 (6 bases). Trimming took 7 bases from V and 5 from J, leaving 9 bases between them. This CDR3 region has 12 residues. Germline lookup yields CDR1 SEHNR and CDR2 FQNEAQ (reference sequence). The CDR3 sequence: CASKGEDQPQHF. The CDR3 coding sequence is TGTGCCAGCAAGGGGGAGGATCAGCCCCAGCATTTT. Complete variable domain (other parts from reference TRBV7-9 and TRBJ1-5): DTGVSQNPRHKITKRGQNVTFRCDPISEHNRLYWYRQTLGQGPEFLTYFQNEAQLEKSRLLSDRFSAERPKGSFSTLEIQRTEQGDSAMYLCASKGEDQPQHFGDGTRLSIL.

A word on this clonotype: Relative to the germline gene, one junction end is altered; a read error may explain this. This chain links TRBV7-2 with TRBJ1-2, with 11 positions matching TRBD1. Germline V gene lookup returns CDR1 SGHTA and CDR2 FQGNSA. The CDR3 totals 16 residues. CDR3 in DNA: TGTGCCAGCAGCTTAGGAAGGACAGGGGGCGGCTATGGCTACATCTTC. It codes for CASSLGRTGGGYGYIF.

Remarks on this clonotype: One base away lies a much larger clone, so this may be a sequencing read error. This CDR3 is missing its conserved last phenylalanine or tryptophan, likely due to a read error. The chain couples TRBV7-6 to TRBJ2-7; 13 bases agree with TRBD2. The junction had 3 bases not matched to a gene; V was cut back by 4 bases and J by 6 bases. The CDR3 has 14 amino acids. Looked up from germline, CDR1 is SGHVS and CDR2 is FNYEAQ. CDR3 sequence (DNA): TGTGCCAGCAGCTGGACTAGCGGGGGTAGCGAGCAGTACTCC. Amino acid sequence: CASSWTSGGSEQYS.

This clonotype showed up just a few times. The rearrangement joins TRBV27 to TRBJ2-1; tentatively, D is TRBD2 (5 bases). Germline V lookup: CDR1 MNHEY, CDR2 SMNVEV (reference sequence). The V end lost 5 bases, the J end lost 4 bases, and 12 bases lay between the germline ends. The CDR3 runs 14 residues. CDR3 nucleotides: TGTGCCAGCAGTCGTAGGGAGAAATACAATGAGCAGTTCTTC. Amino acid sequence: CASSRREKYNEQFF.

This clonotype turned up a few times. The chain has TRBV6-5 and TRBJ1-1; 9 bases agree with TRBD1. The junction had 3 bases not matched to a gene; V was cut back by 0 bases and J by 4 bases. CDR1 and CDR2 (germline): MNHEY, SVGAGI. The CDR3 is 15 residues long. The CDR3 spells CASSYSTGGSTEAFF. The DNA of the CDR3 is TGTGCCAGCAGTTACTCGACAGGGGGGAGCACTGAAGCTTTCTTT.

The chain uses TRBV5-5 and TRBJ1-4; weak D call: TRBD1 (6 bases). There are 12 residues in the CDR3. In germline, CDR1 is SGHKS, CDR2 YYEKEE (reference sequence). Trimming cost V 6 bases and J 6 bases, with 9 bases left between them. CDR3 protein: CASKGVHEKLFF. CDR3 DNA sequence: TGTGCCAGCAAGGGGGTGCATGAAAAACTGTTTTTT.

This clonotype has just a few counts. The chain carries TRBV6-1 and TRBJ2-1; no definite D call. The CDR3 is made up of 16 amino acids. Germline lookup yields CDR1 MNHNS and CDR2 SASEGT. V lost 7 bases and J 3 bases, leaving 19 bases between the germline ends. CDR3 bases: TGTGCCAGCATTCCGAGTTCAGAGATTCTCTACAATGAGCAGTTCTTC. This codes for CASIPSSEILYNEQFF.

The table lists this clonotype with a count of one. V is TRBV14 and J is TRBJ2-1, with D hard to call. Germline V gene data show CDR1 as SGHDN and CDR2 as FVKESK. This CDR3 comprises 16 residues. The V and J ends lost 0 bases and 1 base respectively, with 10 bases between them. In nucleotides, the CDR3 is TGTGCCAGCAGCCAAGAGGGCAAGGGATCCTACAATGAGCAGTTCTTC. Translating it yields CASSQEGKGSYNEQFF.

This clonotype was counted a single time. V is TRBV27 and J is TRBJ2-7; the D gene is possibly TRBD1 (5 bases). Trimming pared 6 bases from V and 4 bases from J, leaving 16 bases between. Germline-derived CDR1 and CDR2 are MNHEY and SMNVEV (reference sequence). CDR3 size: 14 residues. CDR3 region: CASSFLGVGYEQYF. The CDR3 region has the DNA TGTGCCAGCAGCTTTTTAGGGGTTGGTTACGAGCAGTACTTC.

This clonotype appeared many times. The rearrangement uses TRBV12-5 and TRBJ2-2; 8 bases line up with TRBD1. The V and J ends lost 0 bases and 1 base, in that order; junction bases with no gene match: 7. The germline V gene encodes CDR1 LGHNT and CDR2 FRNRAP. The CDR3 sequence is 18 residues long. CDR3 in amino acids: CASGLVRKGQENTGELFF. CDR3 in DNA: TGTGCTAGTGGTTTGGTAAGAAAGGGACAGGAGAACACCGGGGAGCTGTTTTTT.

This sequence joins TRBV7-4 and TRBJ2-1, with a possible D match to TRBD2 (5 bases). The CDR3 totals 17 residues. The germline V and J ends were trimmed by 1 base and 5 bases, with 18 bases remaining between them. Germline V gene data show CDR1 as SGHVT and CDR2 as SQSDAQ. CDR3 sequence reads: CASSLVGRLFGDNEQFF. CDR3 bases: TGTGCCAGCAGCTTAGTCGGTCGGCTATTCGGGGACAATGAGCAGTTCTTC. The full variable domain, its missing parts supplied by reference TRBV7-4 and TRBJ2-1, is GAGVSQSPRYKVAKRGRDVALRCDSISGHVTLYWYRQTLGQGSEVLTYSQSDAQRDKSGRPSGRFSAERPERSVSTLKIQRTEQGDSAVYLCASSLVGRLFGDNEQFFGPGTRLTVL.

The chain has TRBV10-2 and TRBJ2-7; tentative D call: TRBD2 (5 bases). CDR3 length: 13 residues. Germline assignment: CDR1 WSHSY and CDR2 SAAADI. The CDR3, as DNA: TGCACCACCTCCGGGATAGAGGACTACGAGCAGTACTTC. This translates into CTTSGIEDYEQYF.

This clonotype was recorded many times. The CDR3 region is CASSPTGFQGSYNSPLHF. CDR3 bases: TGTGCCAGCAGCCCGACAGGGTTTCAGGGCTCCTATAATTCACCCCTCCACTTT. V is TRBV11-2 and J is TRBJ1-6; TRBD1 aligns across 7 bases. This CDR3 spans 18 amino acids. Germline V gives CDR1 SGHAT, CDR2 FQNNGV. V lost 5 bases, J lost 0 bases, and 10 bases stayed unmatched.

In its sample, this clonotype was seen a few times. The chain uses TRBV18 and TRBJ2-1; D is uncertain. V was trimmed by 0 bases and J by 0 bases, leaving 12 bases between them. The germline gives CDR1 KGHSH, CDR2 LQKENI. CDR3 length equals 17 residues. In DNA form, the CDR3 reads TGTGCCAGCTCACCACCCGGTTACCAGAGCTCCTACAATGAGCAGTTCTTC. It yields the protein CASSPPGYQSSYNEQFF.

This clonotype turned up a few times. The DNA for the CDR3 is TGTGCCAGCAGCTTGTATTGGGACAGGGAAGACGAGCAGTACTTC. Protein: CASSLYWDREDEQYF. This sequence joins TRBV5-5 and TRBJ2-7, with TRBD1 identical over 9 bases. This CDR3 region has 15 residues. The ends lost 1 base at V and 5 bases at J; junction bases unmatched: 7. Germline loops: CDR1 SGHKS, CDR2 YYEKEE (reference sequence). Filled out from reference TRBV5-5 and TRBJ2-7, the complete variable domain reads DAGVTQSPTHLIKTRGQQVTLRCSPISGHKSVSWYQQVLGQGPQFIFQYYEKEERGRGNFPDRFSARQFPNYSSELNVNALLLGDSALYLCASSLYWDREDEQYFGPGTRLTVT.

The CDR3 DNA is TGTGCCAGCAGTTACTCCCCCAACCCCTCCGAGCAGTACTTC. Its protein is CASSYSPNPSEQYF. The V call is TRBV6-8, the J call TRBJ2-7; no definite D call. Germline V gene lookup returns CDR1 MNHGY and CDR2 SAAAGT. The CDR3 contains 14 residues. V lost 0 bases and J lost 6, with 12 bases in between.

The V call is TRBV19, the J call TRBJ1-2; no firm D call. CDR3 length equals 16 residues. Germline V CDR1 and CDR2: LNHDA, SQIVND (reference sequence). V was clipped by 1 base and J by 8 bases, with 20 bases between them. In nucleotides, the CDR3 is TGTGCCAGTAGTATAGGGGTCCAGAAAGGGCCAGGAGGCTACACCTTC. Amino acid sequence: CASSIGVQKGPGGYTF.

This clonotype appeared a few times. The chain couples TRBV6-5 to TRBJ2-1; D might be TRBD2 (6 bases). V lost 5 bases, J lost 3 bases, and 14 bases lay in between. The CDR3 is 15 residues long. Germline V CDR1 and CDR2: MNHEY, SVGAGI. CDR3 loop: CASSPIAALYNEQFF. The DNA for the CDR3 is TGTGCCAGCAGTCCAATAGCGGCACTCTACAATGAGCAGTTCTTC.

This clonotype was counted many times. V is TRBV7-8 and J is TRBJ2-1; 7 bases are shared with TRBD2. J gave up 7 bases and V 5 bases, and 2 bases lay outside the gene matches. The CDR3 sequence is 12 residues long. Germline loops: CDR1 SGHVS, CDR2 FQNEAQ. The CDR3 region has the DNA TGTGCCAGCAGCCCGGGACTAAATGAGCAGTTCTTC. It yields the protein CASSPGLNEQFF.

The rearrangement joins TRBV12-3 or TRBV12-4 to TRBJ1-3; D gene ambiguous. The CDR3 is made up of 15 amino acids. The V gene lost 6 bases and the J gene lost 0 bases, with 12 bases spanning the gap. Here the CDR3 reads CASRYRDSSGNTIYF. CDR3 nucleotides: TGTGCCAGCAGATATCGTGATTCCTCTGGAAACACCATATATTTT.

Many counts were recorded for this clonotype. The gene calls are TRBV15 and TRBJ2-3; D is unresolved. With 2 bases removed from V and 4 bases from J, the gap between germline ends came to 10 bases. The CDR3 has 14 residues. Germline values: CDR1 LNHNV, CDR2 YYDKDF (reference sequence). The CDR3 DNA is TGTGCCACCAGCAGACTTTCGGACCCAGATACGCAGTATTTT. It codes for CATSRLSDPDTQYF.

The chain carries TRBV28 and TRBJ2-2, with a tentative D call TRBD1 (6 bases). Germline assignment: CDR1 MDHEN and CDR2 SYDVKM. This CDR3 has 15 residues. Trimming pared 7 bases from V and 2 bases from J, leaving 14 bases between. The CDR3 region has the DNA TGTGCCAGCACCCTAGTTGGGGGCAACACCGGGGAGCTGTTTTTT. As protein: CASTLVGGNTGELFF.

This clonotype was found once. This rearrangement joins TRBV19 to TRBJ1-4, with D tentatively TRBD1 (6 bases). V was shortened by 5 bases and J by 7 bases, with 20 bases between the two germline ends. Germline-derived CDR1 and CDR2 are LNHDA and SQIVND (reference sequence). This CDR3 is 16 amino acids long. The CDR3 bases are TGTGCCAGTAGTCTAAAGCGGACAGCCCAAGGTGAAAAACTGTTTTTT. It encodes CASSLKRTAQGEKLFF.

The chain links TRBV6-2 or TRBV6-3 to TRBJ2-3, with 12 bases aligning to TRBD2. This CDR3 is built from 20 residues. Germline V gene sequence: CDR1 MNHEY, CDR2 SVGEGT. V was pared by 0 bases and J by 2 bases, with 12 bases of the junction left unmatched. The CDR3: CASSYSLGVLAGGTTDTQYF. The CDR3 DNA follows: TGTGCCAGCAGTTACTCGCTTGGGGTCCTAGCGGGGGGGACCACAGATACGCAGTATTTT.

This rearrangement joins TRBV27 to TRBJ2-7, with D perhaps TRBD2 (6 bases). V was cut by 3 bases and J by 5 bases, with 11 bases left in between. Germline V gene sequence: CDR1 MNHEY, CDR2 SMNVEV (reference sequence). CDR3 length: 13 amino acids. The CDR3 region is CASSFLGGHEQYF. CDR3 nucleotides: TGTGCCAGCAGTTTCCTCGGGGGTCACGAGCAGTACTTC.